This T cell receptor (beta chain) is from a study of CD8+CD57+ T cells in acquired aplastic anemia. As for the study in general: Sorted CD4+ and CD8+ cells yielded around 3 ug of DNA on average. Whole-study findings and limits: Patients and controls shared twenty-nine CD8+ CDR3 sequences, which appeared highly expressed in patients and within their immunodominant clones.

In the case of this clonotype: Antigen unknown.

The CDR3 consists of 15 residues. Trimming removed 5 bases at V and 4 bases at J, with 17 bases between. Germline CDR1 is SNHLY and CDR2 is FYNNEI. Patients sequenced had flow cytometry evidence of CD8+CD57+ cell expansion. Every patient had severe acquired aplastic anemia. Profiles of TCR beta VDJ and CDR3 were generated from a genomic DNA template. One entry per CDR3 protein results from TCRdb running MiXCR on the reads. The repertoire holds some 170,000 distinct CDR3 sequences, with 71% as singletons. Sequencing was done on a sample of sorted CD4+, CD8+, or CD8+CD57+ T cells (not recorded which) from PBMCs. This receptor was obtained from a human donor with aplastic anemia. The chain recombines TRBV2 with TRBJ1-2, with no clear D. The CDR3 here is CASSPWRDMGYGYTF. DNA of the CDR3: TGTGCCAGCAGTCCGTGGCGCGATATGGGCTATGGCTACACCTTC.